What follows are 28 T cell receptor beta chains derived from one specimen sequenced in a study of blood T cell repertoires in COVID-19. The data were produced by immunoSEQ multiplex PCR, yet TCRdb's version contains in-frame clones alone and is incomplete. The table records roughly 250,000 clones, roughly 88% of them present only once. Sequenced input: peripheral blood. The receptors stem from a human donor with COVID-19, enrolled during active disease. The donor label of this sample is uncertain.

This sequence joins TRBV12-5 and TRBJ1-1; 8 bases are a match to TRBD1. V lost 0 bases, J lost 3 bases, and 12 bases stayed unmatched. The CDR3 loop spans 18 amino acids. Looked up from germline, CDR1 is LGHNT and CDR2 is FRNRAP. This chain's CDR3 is CASGLVQGGGWKHTEAFF. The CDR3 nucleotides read TGTGCTAGTGGTTTGGTACAGGGGGGCGGATGGAAACACACTGAAGCTTTCTTT.

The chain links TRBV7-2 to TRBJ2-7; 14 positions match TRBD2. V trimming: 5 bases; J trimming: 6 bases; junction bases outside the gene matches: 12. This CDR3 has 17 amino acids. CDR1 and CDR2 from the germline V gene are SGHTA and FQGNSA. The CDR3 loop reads CASSPGLAGVGGSEQYF. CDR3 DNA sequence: TGTGCCAGCAGCCCGGGACTAGCGGGAGTCGGAGGTTCCGAGCAGTACTTC.

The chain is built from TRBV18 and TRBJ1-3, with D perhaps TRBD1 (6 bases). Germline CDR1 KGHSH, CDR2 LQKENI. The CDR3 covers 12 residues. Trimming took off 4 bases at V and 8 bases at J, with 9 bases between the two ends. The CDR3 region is CASSRAGDTIYF. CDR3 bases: TGTGCCAGCTCACGGGCAGGGGACACCATATATTTT.

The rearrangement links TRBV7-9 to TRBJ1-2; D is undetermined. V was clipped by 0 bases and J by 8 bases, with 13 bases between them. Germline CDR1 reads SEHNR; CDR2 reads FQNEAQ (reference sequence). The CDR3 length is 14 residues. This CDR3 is CASSLAQEALGYTF. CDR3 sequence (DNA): TGTGCCAGCAGCTTAGCGCAGGAGGCCCTGGGCTACACCTTC.

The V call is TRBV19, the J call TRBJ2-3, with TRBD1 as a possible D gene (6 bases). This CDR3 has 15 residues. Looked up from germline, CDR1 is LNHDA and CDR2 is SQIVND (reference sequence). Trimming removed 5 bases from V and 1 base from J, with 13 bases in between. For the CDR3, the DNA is TGTGCCAGTAGTCTGGGGACAACCCGCACAGATACGCAGTATTTT. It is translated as CASSLGTTRTDTQYF.

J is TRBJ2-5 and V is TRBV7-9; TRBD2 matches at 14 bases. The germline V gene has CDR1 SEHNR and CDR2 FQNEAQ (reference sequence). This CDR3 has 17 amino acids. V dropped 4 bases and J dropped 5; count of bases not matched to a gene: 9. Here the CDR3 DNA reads TGTGCCAGCAGCTATCCCGGGACTAGCGGGAGCGGTGAGACCCAGTACTTC. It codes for CASSYPGTSGSGETQYF.

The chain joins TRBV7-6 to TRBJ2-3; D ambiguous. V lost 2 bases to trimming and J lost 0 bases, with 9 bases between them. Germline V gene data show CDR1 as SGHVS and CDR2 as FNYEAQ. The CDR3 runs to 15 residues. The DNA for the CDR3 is TGTGCCAGCAGCTTATATCTAGTTAGCACAGATACGCAGTATTTT. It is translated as CASSLYLVSTDTQYF.

For the CDR3, the DNA is TGTGCCAGCAGCCCCCGGCCCGGGGACAGGGGGTTTAGGAATGAGCAGTTCTTC. Amino acids: CASSPRPGDRGFRNEQFF. The chain couples TRBV16 to TRBJ2-1; 11 positions match TRBD1. CDR1 KGHSY and CDR2 FQNENV come from the germline V gene. The CDR3 totals 18 residues. The V gene end was trimmed by 4 bases and the J gene end by 7 bases; junction bases not matched to a gene: 15.

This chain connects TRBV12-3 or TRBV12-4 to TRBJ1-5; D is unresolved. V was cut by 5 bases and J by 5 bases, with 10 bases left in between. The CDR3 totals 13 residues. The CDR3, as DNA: TGTGCCAGCAGTCAGCAGGAGGATCAGCCCCAGCATTTT. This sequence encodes CASSQQEDQPQHF.

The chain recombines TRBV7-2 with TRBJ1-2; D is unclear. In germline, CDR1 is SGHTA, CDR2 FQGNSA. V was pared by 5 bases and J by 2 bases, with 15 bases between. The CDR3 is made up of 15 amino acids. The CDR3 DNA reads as TGTGCCAGCAGCGGATACAGCTTACTCAACTATGGCTACACCTTC. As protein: CASSGYSLLNYGYTF.

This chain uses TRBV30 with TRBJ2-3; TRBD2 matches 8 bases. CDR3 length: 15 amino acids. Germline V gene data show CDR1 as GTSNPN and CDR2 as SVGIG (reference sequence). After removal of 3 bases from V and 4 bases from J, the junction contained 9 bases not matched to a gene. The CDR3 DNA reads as TGTGCCTGGAGCCCGAGCGGGAGACTCCCAGATACGCAGTATTTT. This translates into CAWSPSGRLPDTQYF.

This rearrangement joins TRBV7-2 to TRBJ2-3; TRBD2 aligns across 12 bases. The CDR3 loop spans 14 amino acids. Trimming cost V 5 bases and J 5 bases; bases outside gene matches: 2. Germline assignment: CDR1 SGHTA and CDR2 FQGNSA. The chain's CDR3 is CASSPGLAGDTQYF. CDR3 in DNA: TGTGCCAGCAGCCCGGGACTAGCGGGAGATACGCAGTATTTT.

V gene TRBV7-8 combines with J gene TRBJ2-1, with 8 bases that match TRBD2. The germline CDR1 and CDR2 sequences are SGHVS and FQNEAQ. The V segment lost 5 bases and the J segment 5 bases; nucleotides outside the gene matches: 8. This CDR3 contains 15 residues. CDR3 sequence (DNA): TGTGCCAGCAGCATCAGCGGGAGAACCAACAATGAGCAGTTCTTC. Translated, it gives CASSISGRTNNEQFF.

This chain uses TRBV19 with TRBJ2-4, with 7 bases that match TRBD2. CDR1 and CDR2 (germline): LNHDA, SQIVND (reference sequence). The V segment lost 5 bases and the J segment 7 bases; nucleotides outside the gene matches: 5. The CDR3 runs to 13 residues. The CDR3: CASSRAGGNIQYF. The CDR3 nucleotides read TGTGCCAGTAGTCGGGCCGGGGGGAACATTCAGTACTTC.

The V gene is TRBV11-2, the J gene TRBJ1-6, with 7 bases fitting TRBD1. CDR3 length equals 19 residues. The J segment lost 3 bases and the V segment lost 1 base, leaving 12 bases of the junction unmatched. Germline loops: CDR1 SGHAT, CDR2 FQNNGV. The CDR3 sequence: CASSLAGQIELYYNSPLHF. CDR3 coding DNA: TGTGCCAGCAGCTTAGCGGGACAGATAGAGCTGTACTATAATTCACCCCTCCACTTT.

CDR3 sequence (DNA): TGTGCCAGCAGCTTATTAATCCTGAACACTGAAGCTTTCTTT. Translating it yields CASSLLILNTEAFF. The chain recombines TRBV7-2 with TRBJ1-1; no clear D gene. Germline CDR1 reads SGHTA; CDR2 reads FQGNSA. V shed 2 bases and J shed 0 bases, with 7 bases lying between them. The CDR3 length is 14 residues.

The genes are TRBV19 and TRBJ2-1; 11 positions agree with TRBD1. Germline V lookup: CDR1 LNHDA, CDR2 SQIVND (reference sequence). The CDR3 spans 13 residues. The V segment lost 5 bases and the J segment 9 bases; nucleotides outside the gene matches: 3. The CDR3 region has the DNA TGTGCCAGTAGTTCGGGACAGGGGGGTGAGCAGTTCTTC. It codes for CASSSGQGGEQFF. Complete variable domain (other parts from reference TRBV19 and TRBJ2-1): DGGITQSPKYLFRKEGQNVTLSCEQNLNHDAMYWYRQDPGQGLRLIYYSQIVNDFQKGDIAEGYSVSREKKESFPLTVTSAQKNPTAFYLCASSSGQGGEQFFGPGTRLTVL.

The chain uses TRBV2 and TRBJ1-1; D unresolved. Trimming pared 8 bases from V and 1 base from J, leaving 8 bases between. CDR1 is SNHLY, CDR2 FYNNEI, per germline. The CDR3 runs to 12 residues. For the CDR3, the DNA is TGTGCCAGCCACCAGGAGAACACTGAAGCTTTCTTT. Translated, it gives CASHQENTEAFF.

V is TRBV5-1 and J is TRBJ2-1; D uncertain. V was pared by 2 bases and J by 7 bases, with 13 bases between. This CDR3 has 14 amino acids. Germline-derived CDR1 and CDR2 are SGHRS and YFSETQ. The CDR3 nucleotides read TGCGCCAGCAGCTTAGTACTCGCCCCAAATGAGCAGTTCTTC. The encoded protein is CASSLVLAPNEQFF.

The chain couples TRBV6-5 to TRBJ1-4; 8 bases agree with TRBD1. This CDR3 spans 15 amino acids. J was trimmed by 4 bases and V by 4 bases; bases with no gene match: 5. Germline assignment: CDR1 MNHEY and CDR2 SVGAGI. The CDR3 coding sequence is TGTGCCAGCAGTTCCCGGACAGGGATTAATGAAAAACTGTTTTTT. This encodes CASSSRTGINEKLFF.

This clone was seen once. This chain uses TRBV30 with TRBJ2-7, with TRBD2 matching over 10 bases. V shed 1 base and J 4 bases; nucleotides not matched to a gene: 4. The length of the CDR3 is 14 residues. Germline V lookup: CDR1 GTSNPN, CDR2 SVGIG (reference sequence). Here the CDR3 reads CAWSGASGSYEQYF. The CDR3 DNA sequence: TGTGCCTGGAGTGGGGCTAGCGGGAGTTACGAGCAGTACTTC.

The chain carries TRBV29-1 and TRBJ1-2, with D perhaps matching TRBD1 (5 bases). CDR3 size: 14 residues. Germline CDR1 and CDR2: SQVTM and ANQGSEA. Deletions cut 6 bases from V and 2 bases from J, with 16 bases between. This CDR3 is CSVGSLGGNYGYTF. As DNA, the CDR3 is TGCAGCGTGGGATCCTTGGGGGGGAACTATGGCTACACCTTC. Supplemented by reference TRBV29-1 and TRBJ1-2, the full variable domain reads SAVISQKPSRDICQRGTSLTIQCQVDSQVTMMFWYRQQPGQSLTLIATANQGSEATYESGFVIDKFPISRPNLTFSTLTVSNMSPEDSSIYLCSVGSLGGNYGYTFGSGTRLTVV.

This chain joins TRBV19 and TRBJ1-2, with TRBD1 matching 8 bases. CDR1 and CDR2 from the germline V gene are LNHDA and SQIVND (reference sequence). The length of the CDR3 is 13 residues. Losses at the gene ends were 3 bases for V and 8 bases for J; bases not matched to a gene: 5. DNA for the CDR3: TGTGCCAGTAGTATCCAGGGGGCAGGGGGCTACACCTTC. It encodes CASSIQGAGGYTF.

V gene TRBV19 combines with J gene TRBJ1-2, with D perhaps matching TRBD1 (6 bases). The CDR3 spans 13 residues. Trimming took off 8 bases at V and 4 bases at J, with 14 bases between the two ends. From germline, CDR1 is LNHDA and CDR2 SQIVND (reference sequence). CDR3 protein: CASGLGTSYGYTF. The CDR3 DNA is TGTGCCAGTGGCCTGGGGACAAGCTATGGCTACACCTTC.

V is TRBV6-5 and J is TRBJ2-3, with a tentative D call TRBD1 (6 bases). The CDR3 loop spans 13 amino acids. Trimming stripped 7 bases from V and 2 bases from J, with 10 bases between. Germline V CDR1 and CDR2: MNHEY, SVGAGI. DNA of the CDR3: TGTGCCAGCACGTCGGGACACACAGATACGCAGTATTTT. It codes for CASTSGHTDTQYF.

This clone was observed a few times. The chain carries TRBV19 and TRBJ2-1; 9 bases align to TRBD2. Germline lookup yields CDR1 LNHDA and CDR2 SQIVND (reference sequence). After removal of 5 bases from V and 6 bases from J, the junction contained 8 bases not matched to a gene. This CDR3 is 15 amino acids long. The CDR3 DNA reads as TGTGCCAGTAGTGTCCCGGGACTAGCAAGCAATGAGCAGTTCTTC. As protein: CASSVPGLASNEQFF.

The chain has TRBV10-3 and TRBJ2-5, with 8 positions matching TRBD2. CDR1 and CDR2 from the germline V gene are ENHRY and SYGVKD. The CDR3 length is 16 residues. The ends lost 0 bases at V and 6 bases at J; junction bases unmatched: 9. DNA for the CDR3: TGTGCCATCAGTGAGTCGGGGGGGACTAGAGAAAAGACCCAGTACTTC. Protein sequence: CAISESGGTREKTQYF.

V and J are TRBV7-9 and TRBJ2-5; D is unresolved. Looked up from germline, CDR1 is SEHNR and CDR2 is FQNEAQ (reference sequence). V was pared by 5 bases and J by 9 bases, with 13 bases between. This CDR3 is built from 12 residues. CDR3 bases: TGTGCCAGCAGCCCACCCCCTACGGCCCAGTACTTC. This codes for CASSPPPTAQYF.